The next 5 T cell receptor beta chains were all read from a single sample in a study of blood T cell repertoires in COVID-19. The table came from immunoSEQ multiplex PCR; TCRdb's copy has only in-frame clones and leaves some out. Here the sample spans around 70,000 clones, about nine tenths being singletons. Sequencing was done on a sample of peripheral blood. The receptors derive from a man aged 25-45 years with acute or convalescent COVID-19.

The chain combines TRBV28 with TRBJ2-1; TRBD2 matches at 10 bases. Trimming at V came to 3 bases and at J to 15 bases, leaving 8 bases not matched to a gene. The CDR3 consists of 13 residues. CDR1 and CDR2 (germline): MDHEN, SYDVKM. The CDR3 loop is CASSLGSGRLVFF. The DNA for the CDR3 is TGTGCCAGCAGTTTGGGTAGCGGGAGGTTGGTGTTCTTC.

This chain connects TRBV18 to TRBJ2-7; D gene ambiguous. Germline CDR1 is KGHSH and CDR2 is LQKENI. Trimming took off 3 bases at V and 4 bases at J, with 7 bases between the two ends. This CDR3 has 12 amino acids. Here the CDR3 DNA reads TGTGCCAGCTCACCTCAGTCGTACGAGCAGTACTTC. This encodes CASSPQSYEQYF.

In nucleotides, the CDR3 is TGTGCCAGCAGCCTAAGGGTCGGGCGGCGGGATGGCTACACCTTC. Amino acid sequence: CASSLRVGRRDGYTF. The chain combines TRBV7-2 with TRBJ1-2, with D unresolved. From germline, CDR1 is SGHTA and CDR2 FQGNSA. This CDR3 has 15 residues. V shed 5 bases and J shed 6 bases, with 19 bases lying between them.

This sequence joins TRBV28 and TRBJ2-1; 8 nucleotides agree with TRBD2. Germline CDR1 is MDHEN and CDR2 is SYDVKM. The CDR3 has 14 residues. V lost 7 bases, J lost 8 bases, and 10 bases stayed unmatched. CDR3 in amino acids: CASTSGGASDEQFF. CDR3 nucleotide sequence: TGTGCCAGCACTTCCGGGGGGGCGTCGGATGAGCAGTTCTTC.

The J gene is TRBJ2-7, the V gene TRBV7-6; 15 nucleotides line up with TRBD2. After removal of 4 bases from V and 6 bases from J, the junction contained 1 base not matched to a gene. The CDR3 runs 14 residues. The germline CDR1 and CDR2 sequences are SGHVS and FNYEAQ. As DNA, the CDR3 is TGTGCCAGCAGCTGGGGACTAGCGGGAGGCGAGCAGTACTTC. This codes for CASSWGLAGGEQYF.